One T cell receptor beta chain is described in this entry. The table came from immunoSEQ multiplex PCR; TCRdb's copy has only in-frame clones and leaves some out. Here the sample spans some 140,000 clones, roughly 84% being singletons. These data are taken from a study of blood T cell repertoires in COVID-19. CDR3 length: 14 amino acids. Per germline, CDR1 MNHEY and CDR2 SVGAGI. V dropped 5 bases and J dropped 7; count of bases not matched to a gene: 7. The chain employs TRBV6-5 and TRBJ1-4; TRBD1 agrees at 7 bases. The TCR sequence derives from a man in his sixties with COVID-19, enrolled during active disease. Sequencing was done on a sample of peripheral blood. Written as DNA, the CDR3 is TGTGCCAGCAGTCAACGGACAGGTGCTGAAAAACTGTTTTTT. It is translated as CASSQRTGAEKLFF.